Listed below are T cell receptor beta chains from one sample, sequenced in a study of T cell responses to AZD1222 COVID-19 vaccine. Sequencing was performed with immunoSEQ multiplex PCR; in TCRdb, only in-frame clones are kept and a portion is missing. This table holds 95,000 to 150,000 clones, 93% found once. Sequenced material: peripheral blood, taken 28 days after the second AZD1222 dose. The receptor source for this set is an adult who received the AZD1222 COVID-19 vaccine. The CDR3 runs from the conserved cysteine through the conserved F or W. Each record gives: CDR3 DNA, CDR3 protein, V gene, clone size, D gene, J gene. The D gene is left open where the match is weak. Clone sizes are given selectively: once, few, many, or a class where the clone is expanded.

TGTGCCATCAGTGAAAGGGCCGGGACCGGGGAGCTGTTTTTT,CAISERAGTGELFF,TRBV10-3,few,.,TRBJ2-2
TGTGCCAGCAGCTTACTTGGGGGTAACTATGGCTACACCTTC,CASSLLGGNYGYTF,TRBV7-2,.,.,TRBJ1-2
TGTGCCAGCAGCTTAAACCCCAGGGTTGAGCAGTTCTTC,CASSLNPRVEQFF,TRBV7-3,.,.,TRBJ2-1
TGCAGTGCCCCGGACGGAGAGACCCAGTACTTC,CSAPDGETQYF,TRBV20-1,.,.,TRBJ2-5
TGTGCCAGCAGCGTAAAAGGGGTGAACACTGAAGCTTTCTTT,CASSVKGVNTEAFF,TRBV9,.,.,TRBJ1-1
TGTGCCAGCTCACCTGAAGGACAGGCGATTAATTCACCCCTCCACTTT,CASSPEGQAINSPLHF,TRBV18,.,TRBD1,TRBJ1-6
TGTGCCAGCAGTTGGCGAATGGGGGACACTGAAGCTTTCTTT,CASSWRMGDTEAFF,TRBV6-5,.,.,TRBJ1-1
TGTGCCAGCAGTGGAACAGGGGGCCCACTAAATTCACCCCTCCACTTT,CASSGTGGPLNSPLHF,TRBV6-1,.,TRBD1,TRBJ1-6
TGCGCCAGCCGGGGGGAGTGGGGAGAGACCCAGTACTTC,CASRGEWGETQYF,TRBV5-1,.,TRBD2,TRBJ2-5
TGTGCCAGCAGCCAAAGCGGGAGGGCCAGTGAGCAGTTCTTC,CASSQSGRASEQFF,TRBV3-1/TRBV3-2,.,TRBD2,TRBJ2-1
TGTGCCAGCAGTTTAGGGGCGGGGCAGCCCCAGCATTTT,CASSLGAGQPQHF,TRBV12-3/TRBV12-4,.,.,TRBJ1-5
TGTGCCAGCAGCCAAGTTTACAATGAAAAACTGTTTTTT,CASSQVYNEKLFF,TRBV14,.,.,TRBJ1-4
TGTGCCTGGAGGCCGCAGGGAGGGTTTCAGCCCCAGCATTTT,CAWRPQGGFQPQHF,TRBV30,.,.,TRBJ1-5
TGTGCCAGTAGACCGTCCGGGATTTATAATTCACCCCTCCACTTT,CASRPSGIYNSPLHF,TRBV19,once,.,TRBJ1-6
TGCGCCAGCAGCCAATATCCCCCCCCGCGGAGCCAAGGATATGGCTACACCTTC,CASSQYPPPRSQGYGYTF,TRBV4-1,.,.,TRBJ1-2
TGCGCCAGCAGCTTGGTTTGGGGCCAAGAGACCCAGTACTTC,CASSLVWGQETQYF,TRBV5-1,.,.,TRBJ2-5
TGTGCCAGCAGCCCCGGGAAGGGGACAGCTAATGAAAAACTGTTTTTT,CASSPGKGTANEKLFF,TRBV7-6,.,TRBD1,TRBJ1-4
TGCGCCAGCAGCCAAGATTTGCTCAGGGGTCAGCCCCAGCATTTT,CASSQDLLRGQPQHF,TRBV4-3,.,.,TRBJ1-5
TGTGCCAGCAGCTTAGACGCGTGGGCCGCCCAGGTCAACTATGGCTACACCTTC,CASSLDAWAAQVNYGYTF,TRBV11-2,.,.,TRBJ1-2
TGTGCCAGCAGTCGGATTTCTTCCCCCCTAGCGGGGAGCTCCTACGAGCAGTACTTC,CASSRISSPLAGSSYEQYF,TRBV6-6,.,TRBD2,TRBJ2-7